The source of this TCR beta chain is a study of cytomegalovirus exposure and HLA in healthy donors. Study conclusions and caveats: In a later analysis, HLA-associated TCR beta chains were more clonally expanded than equally common others. Some V segments could not be told apart, so they were left out, TRBV6-2 and TRBV6-3 among them. Later analysis identified 16,951 TCR beta sequences associated with HLA alleles, using a false discovery rate threshold of 0.05. In a later analysis, CMV-associated beta chains were mostly HLA-associated, it appeared.

The primer mix had 60 Vbeta and 13 Jbeta primers. Clones were sequenced by immunoSEQ multiplex PCR, and TCRdb holds only the in-frame ones, with some missing. The top ten clones hold less than 2% of a sample with under 150,000 clones, roughly 79% of them seen once. Worth noting for this clone: Its target is not known.

The CDR3 loop spans 13 amino acids. Looked up from germline, CDR1 is SGHDT and CDR2 is YYEEEE. Germline trimming cut 7 bases from V and 8 bases from J; bases unmatched to any gene: 11. The clonotype comes from a woman aged 45-65 years in good health and CMV-seronegative. This rearrangement joins TRBV5-6 to TRBJ1-2; the match to TRBD1 covers 7 bases. Sequenced: PBMCs. The CDR3 loop is CASGSRGSLGYTF. Written as DNA, the CDR3 is TGTGCCAGCGGAAGCAGGGGGAGTCTGGGCTACACCTTC.